The 28 T cell receptor beta chains presented below share a single source sample, sequenced in a study of CD8 T cells in Susac syndrome. RNA, at 0.5 to 1 ug, was reverse transcribed with random hexamers. TCRdb independently ran MiXCR on the immunoSEQ multiplex PCR reads; one entry per CDR3 protein. The sample has about 130,000 distinct CDR3 sequences; about 95% are singletons. Sequencing input: CD8+ T cells from PBMCs. Receptors were obtained from a human donor with Susac syndrome.

CDR3 amino acids: CASGTGGGGETQYF. The CDR3 DNA follows: TGTGCCAGCGGGACGGGAGGAGGGGGAGAGACCCAGTACTTC. The chain combines TRBV12-3 or TRBV12-4 with TRBJ2-5; a possible D gene is TRBD2 (7 bases). The ends were cut back, 8 bases at V and 4 bases at J, with 17 bases in the middle. This CDR3 contains 14 residues.

This chain connects TRBV19 to TRBJ1-2, with D maybe TRBD1 (5 bases). Per the germline V gene, CDR1 is LNHDA and CDR2 is SQIVND (reference sequence). The V end lost 9 bases, the J end lost 5 bases, and 10 bases lay between the germline ends. The CDR3 has 11 amino acids. The DNA of the CDR3 is TGTGCCAGCGACCGGGGGTATGGCTACACCTTC. Encoded protein: CASDRGYGYTF.

On this clonotype itself: One end of the junction fails to match germline, which may point to a read error. V gene TRBV7-7 combines with J gene TRBJ2-7, with a possible D match to TRBD1 (5 bases). This CDR3 spans 15 amino acids. The V gene's germline CDR1 is SSHAT and CDR2 FNYEAQ (reference sequence). CDR3 in amino acids: CASSLDGHFSYEQYF. Written as DNA, the CDR3 is TGTGCTAGCAGCTTAGACGGACATTTCTCCTACGAGCAGTACTTC. Full variable domain (rest looked up from reference TRBV7-7 and TRBJ2-7): GAGVSQSPRYKVTKRGQDVTLRCDPISSHATLYWYQQALGQGPEFLTYFNYEAQPDKSGLPSDRFSAERPEGSISTLTIQRTEQRDSAMYRCASSLDGHFSYEQYFGPGTRLTVT.

The rearrangement links TRBV4-1 to TRBJ2-6; 7 bases line up with TRBD1. This CDR3 contains 16 residues. With V trimmed by 1 base and J by 3 bases, 3 bases remained unmatched. CDR1 is MGHRA and CDR2 is YSYEKL in the germline V gene. The CDR3 spells CASSQVGGGGANVLTF. CDR3 coding DNA: TGCGCCAGCAGCCAAGTAGGGGGCGGTGGGGCCAACGTCCTGACTTTC.

On this clonotype: Germline is not matched at one junction end, which may reflect a read error. V and J are TRBV5-1 and TRBJ2-7, with TRBD1 matching 8 bases. Germline V CDR1 and CDR2: SGHRS, YFSETQ. The CDR3 extends over 13 amino acids. CDR3 bases: TGCGTCAGCAGTCCTCAGGGGGCGAGGGAGCAGTACTTC. It translates to CVSSPQGAREQYF.

This chain connects TRBV12-3 or TRBV12-4 to TRBJ2-1; no reliable D call. The CDR3 is 15 residues long. V was cut by 2 bases and J by 8 bases, with 16 bases left in between. The CDR3 protein is CASSLNSYRADEQFF. DNA for the CDR3: TGTGCCAGCAGTTTAAACTCCTACCGCGCGGATGAGCAGTTCTTC.

The J gene is TRBJ2-7, the V gene TRBV19; D is undetermined. CDR1 and CDR2 (germline): LNHDA, SQIVND (reference sequence). The length of the CDR3 is 12 residues. Trimming removed 5 bases at V and 7 bases at J, with 12 bases between. Written as DNA, the CDR3 is TGTGCCAGTAGTCCGCCGTCTGGGGAGCAGTACTTC. This codes for CASSPPSGEQYF.

In DNA form, the CDR3 reads TGTGCCAGTAGTCTGTGGGAGCAGGGGAACTATGGCTACACCTTC. Its translation: CASSLWEQGNYGYTF. The genes are TRBV19 and TRBJ1-2, with D perhaps matching TRBD1 (6 bases). The V end was cut by 5 bases, the J end by 2 bases, with 15 bases between. Germline assignment: CDR1 LNHDA and CDR2 SQIVND (reference sequence). The CDR3 spans 15 residues.

This clonotype is a singleton in its sample. The chain employs TRBV2 and TRBJ1-1, with D hard to call. CDR3 size: 13 residues. The ends were cut back, 5 bases at V and 5 bases at J, with 12 bases in the middle. The germline CDR1 and CDR2 sequences are SNHLY and FYNNEI. The CDR3 protein is CASSPQQRTEAFF. CDR3 DNA: TGTGCCAGCAGTCCCCAGCAAAGAACTGAAGCTTTCTTT.

V usage is TRBV24-1 and J usage is TRBJ1-2; D is undetermined. V dropped 6 bases and J dropped 2 bases, with 6 bases sitting between them. In germline, CDR1 is KGHDR, CDR2 SFDVKD. The CDR3 runs 12 residues. The CDR3 loop is CATSYSNYGYTF. CDR3 in DNA: TGTGCCACCAGTTATTCGAACTATGGCTACACCTTC.

The chain links TRBV13 to TRBJ1-2, with 8 positions matching TRBD1. Germline loops: CDR1 PRHDT, CDR2 FYEKMQ (reference sequence). Unmatched junction bases numbered 10, after V lost 4 bases and J lost 6 bases. The CDR3 runs 15 residues. In nucleotides, the CDR3 is TGTGCCAGCAGCTCGAACGCCCAGGGGGCGCATGGCTACACCTTC. This translates into CASSSNAQGAHGYTF.

The rearrangement links TRBV29-1 to TRBJ2-1; tentative D call: TRBD2 (6 bases). CDR3 length: 16 residues. CDR1 and CDR2 from the germline V gene are SQVTM and ANQGSEA. Trimming left V 3 bases short and J 2 bases short, with 17 bases between. As DNA, the CDR3 is TGCAGCGTTGACCTGGAGGGGAGTGGCACCTACAATGAGCAGTTCTTC. Translation gives CSVDLEGSGTYNEQFF.

The V gene is TRBV27, the J gene TRBJ2-2; no firm D call. Germline CDR1 is MNHEY and CDR2 is SMNVEV (reference sequence). This CDR3 spans 13 amino acids. V was shortened by 0 bases and J by 8 bases, with 7 bases between the two germline ends. This CDR3 is CASSLSFAGELFF. CDR3 sequence (DNA): TGTGCCAGCAGTTTATCGTTTGCAGGGGAGCTGTTTTTT.

This rearrangement joins TRBV20-1 to TRBJ1-2, with D tentatively TRBD1 (5 bases). Germline assignment: CDR1 DFQATT and CDR2 SNEGSKA (reference sequence). With 5 bases removed from V and 5 bases from J, the gap between germline ends came to 12 bases. The CDR3 contains 12 residues. The CDR3 spells CSALRGEYGYTF. The CDR3 region has the DNA TGCAGTGCTTTAAGGGGAGAATATGGCTACACCTTC.

The V call is TRBV6-5, the J call TRBJ2-7; TRBD2 aligns across 12 bases. The CDR3 is 19 residues long. V shed 2 bases, J shed 3 bases, and the junction held 14 bases outside the gene matches. Germline V gene sequence: CDR1 MNHEY, CDR2 SVGAGI. CDR3 sequence (DNA): TGTGCCAGCAGTTACGGATTACAACCTCGGACTAGCGGGAACTACGAGCAGTACTTC. Translation gives CASSYGLQPRTSGNYEQYF.

The chain carries TRBV3-1 and TRBJ2-7, with D possibly being TRBD1 (7 bases). V shed 0 bases and J shed 6 bases, with 12 bases lying between them. Germline V CDR1 and CDR2: LGHDT, YNNKEL (reference sequence). The CDR3 contains 14 residues. The CDR3 spells CASSQDPGGLEQYF. CDR3 sequence (DNA): TGTGCCAGCAGCCAAGATCCAGGGGGACTCGAGCAGTACTTC.

V is TRBV12-3 or TRBV12-4 and J is TRBJ1-1; 8 nucleotides align to TRBD1. The trim removed 5 bases at V and 1 base at J, leaving 15 bases unmatched. CDR3 length: 18 residues. The CDR3 sequence is CASSPKGAGGARNTEAFF. CDR3 in DNA: TGTGCCAGCAGTCCGAAGGGGGCAGGGGGCGCGAGGAACACTGAAGCTTTCTTT.

The rearrangement uses TRBV29-1 and TRBJ2-3; tentative D call: TRBD2 (5 bases). Germline V gene lookup returns CDR1 SQVTM and CDR2 ANQGSEA. Trimming stripped 7 bases from V and 2 bases from J, with 19 bases between. This CDR3 comprises 15 residues. DNA for the CDR3: TGCAGCGCTGTCCCTGCGGAGGACGTCACAGATACGCAGTATTTT. Translated: CSAVPAEDVTDTQYF.

CDR3 coding DNA: TGTGCCAGCAGCTTCGGCCTTGATGCGGCCGAGCAGTACTTC. It translates to CASSFGLDAAEQYF. V gene TRBV5-6 combines with J gene TRBJ2-7; D not resolved. Germline V CDR1 and CDR2: SGHDT, YYEEEE. The CDR3 runs to 14 residues. V dropped 2 bases and J dropped 6 bases, with 15 bases sitting between them.

V and J are TRBV15 and TRBJ1-1; D possibly corresponds to TRBD1 (6 bases). The germline CDR1 and CDR2 sequences are LNHNV and YYDKDF (reference sequence). Trimming removed 5 bases from V and 8 bases from J, with 15 bases in between. The CDR3 length is 13 residues. CDR3 sequence reads: CATSGGEGGEAFF. CDR3 nucleotide sequence: TGTGCCACCAGCGGAGGTGAAGGGGGAGAAGCTTTCTTT.

The count of this clonotype is one. The rearrangement joins TRBV27 to TRBJ1-4; D ambiguous. Trimming shortened V by 5 bases and J by 0 bases, and 10 bases separated the two germline ends. Looked up from germline, CDR1 is MNHEY and CDR2 is SMNVEV (reference sequence). This CDR3 has 15 residues. The CDR3 DNA reads TGTGCCAGCAGTGAAGACATCACAACTAATGAAAAACTGTTTTTT. Protein: CASSEDITTNEKLFF.

The chain combines TRBV9 with TRBJ2-1, with 9 bases fitting TRBD2. The ends lost 5 bases at V and 8 bases at J; junction bases unmatched: 5. This CDR3 is built from 13 residues. Germline CDR1 SGDLS, CDR2 YYNGEE. The CDR3 region is CASSFRTSDEQFF. Written as DNA, the CDR3 is TGTGCCAGCAGTTTTAGGACTAGCGATGAGCAGTTCTTC.

The CDR3 DNA reads as TGCGCCAGCAGCTTGGACCCGCTAGTGGATACGCAGTATTTT. Translated, it gives CASSLDPLVDTQYF. This chain uses TRBV5-1 with TRBJ2-3, with D unresolved. Germline V CDR1 and CDR2: SGHRS, YFSETQ. There are 14 residues in the CDR3. The ends were cut back, 0 bases at V and 6 bases at J, with 11 bases in the middle.

This chain links TRBV4-2 with TRBJ2-7; D is undetermined. The germline CDR1 and CDR2 sequences are LGHNA and YNFKEQ. V shed 1 base and J shed 4 bases, with 11 bases lying between them. CDR3 size: 14 residues. The CDR3 region has the DNA TGTGCCAGCAGCCAAGTAGGGCCTGATTACGAGCAGTACTTC. It translates to CASSQVGPDYEQYF.

This sequence joins TRBV9 and TRBJ2-3, with 10 bases lining up with TRBD2. V trimming: 4 bases; J trimming: 5 bases; junction bases outside the gene matches: 13. Looked up from germline, CDR1 is SGDLS and CDR2 is YYNGEE. The CDR3 loop spans 17 amino acids. The CDR3 DNA follows: TGTGCCAGCAGCCTCCCCTTAGCGGGAGGCCATGAAGATACGCAGTATTTT. Translated, it gives CASSLPLAGGHEDTQYF.

The chain couples TRBV5-6 to TRBJ1-4; D gene uncertain. CDR3 size: 12 residues. Germline CDR1 SGHDT, CDR2 YYEEEE. V shed 2 bases and J shed 8 bases, with 7 bases lying between them. This chain's CDR3 is CASSFVEEKLFF. As DNA, the CDR3 is TGTGCCAGCAGCTTTGTCGAGGAAAAACTGTTTTTT.

The V and J genes are TRBV5-6 and TRBJ2-7; 11 positions agree with TRBD1. The CDR3 is made up of 15 amino acids. Germline trimming cut 4 bases from V and 5 bases from J; bases unmatched to any gene: 8. Germline values: CDR1 SGHDT, CDR2 YYEEEE. The CDR3 region has the DNA TGTGCCAGCAGCGAGGACAGGGGGCGGGTCAACGAGCAGTACTTC. Amino acid sequence: CASSEDRGRVNEQYF.

The J gene is TRBJ2-2, the V gene TRBV12-3 or TRBV12-4; TRBD1 matches 8 bases. The CDR3 loop spans 14 amino acids. V lost 8 bases, J lost 7 bases, and 9 bases stayed unmatched. Here the CDR3 DNA reads TGTGCCAGCCAAGGACAGGGCGGCATCGGGGAGCTGTTTTTT. This encodes CASQGQGGIGELFF.